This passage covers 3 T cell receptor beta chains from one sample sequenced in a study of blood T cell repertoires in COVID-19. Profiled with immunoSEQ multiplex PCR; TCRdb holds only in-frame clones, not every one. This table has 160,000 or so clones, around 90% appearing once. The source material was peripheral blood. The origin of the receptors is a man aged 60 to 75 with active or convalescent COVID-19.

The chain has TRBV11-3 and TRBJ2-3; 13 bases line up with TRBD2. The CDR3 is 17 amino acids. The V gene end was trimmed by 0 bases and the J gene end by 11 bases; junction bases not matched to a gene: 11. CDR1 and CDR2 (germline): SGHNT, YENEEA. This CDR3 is CASSLEPRTSGGGVQYF. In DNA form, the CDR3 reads TGTGCCAGCAGCTTAGAACCGAGGACTAGCGGGGGAGGTGTGCAGTATTTT.

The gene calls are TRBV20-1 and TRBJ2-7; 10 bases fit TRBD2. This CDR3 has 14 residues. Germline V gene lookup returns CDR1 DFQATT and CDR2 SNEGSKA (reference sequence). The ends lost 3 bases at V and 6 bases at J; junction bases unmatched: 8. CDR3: CSASGASGSSEQYF. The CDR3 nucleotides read TGCAGTGCTAGTGGGGCTAGCGGGAGCTCCGAGCAGTACTTC.

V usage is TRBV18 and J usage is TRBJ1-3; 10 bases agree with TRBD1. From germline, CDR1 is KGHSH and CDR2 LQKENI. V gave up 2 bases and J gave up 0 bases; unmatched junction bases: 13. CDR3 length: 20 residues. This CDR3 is CASSPTFSDRGVPSGNTIYF. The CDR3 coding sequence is TGTGCCAGCTCACCAACCTTCTCGGACAGGGGGGTTCCCTCTGGAAACACCATATATTTT.